This T cell receptor beta chain was identified in a study of pediatric ulcerative colitis. During colonoscopy, one to two rectal pinch biopsies were collected. TCRdb's table, derived via immunoSEQ multiplex PCR, lists solely in-frame clones and lacks some. The table records 30,000 to 40,000 clones, about 81% of them present only once. CDR3 length equals 15 residues. V gave up 2 bases and J gave up 6 bases, with 13 bases separating them. Germline V gives CDR1 MNHEY, CDR2 SMNVEV (reference sequence). The sequenced sample was gut tissue. This clonotype was sampled from a boy younger than 18 with mild ulcerative colitis. The chain joins TRBV27 to TRBJ1-4; possible D gene TRBD1, 5 bases. As DNA, the CDR3 is TGTGCCAGCAGTTTAGTCGGGACGGATTATGAAAAACTGTTTTTT. Its protein product is CASSLVGTDYEKLFF.